Listed below are T cell receptor beta chains from one sample, sequenced in a study of control samples from healthy donors and cancer patients. The repertoire was sequenced with immunoSEQ multiplex PCR; TCRdb's copy has only in-frame clones and lacks some. The table lists about 51,000 clones, around 80% of them singletons. The sequenced material came from blood. These receptors were taken from a man in his sixties or seventies in good health. The CDR3 runs from the conserved cysteine through the conserved F or W. A D gene is named only where the DNA matches it firmly. Clone size is stated in some rows and not others, as once, few, many or a class when expanded.

v_call	j_call	d_call	cdr3_length	clone_size	cdr3_aa	cdr3_nt
TRBV6-6	TRBJ1-5	TRBD1	16	.	CASSYRGLHSNQPQHF	TGTGCCAGCAGTTACAGGGGGCTTCATAGCAATCAGCCCCAGCATTTT
TRBV19	TRBJ2-1	.	13	.	CASSIAPYSEQFF	TGTGCCAGTAGTATAGCCCCCTATAGTGAGCAGTTCTTC
TRBV7-8	TRBJ2-3	.	14	once	CASTMGQNTDTQYF	TGTGCCAGCACTATGGGGCAGAACACAGATACGCAGTATTTT
TRBV5-4	TRBJ1-6	.	13	.	CASSLNRVSPLHF	TGTGCCAGCAGCTTGAACAGGGTTTCACCCCTCCACTTT
TRBV12-3/TRBV12-4	TRBJ1-4	.	13	.	CASSLGANEKLFF	TGTGCCAGCAGTTTAGGGGCGAATGAAAAACTGTTTTTT
TRBV5-6	TRBJ2-1	.	16	.	CASSWGLTSSYNEQFF	TGTGCCAGCAGCTGGGGACTTACTAGCTCCTACAATGAGCAGTTCTTC
TRBV19	TRBJ1-5	.	14	few	CASSVRLGNQPQHF	TGTGCCAGTAGCGTGCGGTTGGGCAATCAGCCCCAGCATTTT
TRBV4-1	TRBJ2-7	TRBD1	16	.	CASSQDPGRGFGEQYF	TGCGCCAGCAGCCAAGATCCTGGCAGGGGGTTCGGAGAGCAGTACTTC
TRBV27	TRBJ1-2	TRBD1	17	.	CASSTLTGGASNYGYTF	TGTGCCAGCAGTACGTTGACAGGGGGCGCCTCAAACTATGGCTACACCTTC
TRBV4-2	TRBJ2-7	.	14	.	CASSLTSDSYEQYF	TGTGCCAGCAGCCTAACTAGTGATTCCTACGAGCAGTACTTC
TRBV18	TRBJ2-5	TRBD1	14	.	CASSATGFQETQYF	TGTGCCAGCTCTGCGACAGGGTTTCAAGAGACCCAGTACTTC
TRBV7-4	TRBJ1-4	.	13	.	CASSLEDFEKLFF	TGTGCCAGCAGCTTAGAAGATTTTGAAAAACTGTTTTTT
TRBV19	TRBJ1-2	TRBD1	14	.	CASSPLDRGYGYTF	TGTGCCAGTAGTCCGCTGGACAGGGGGTATGGCTACACCTTC
TRBV9	TRBJ2-1	.	12	.	CASRGIAGEQFF	TGTGCCAGCCGAGGGATTGCGGGTGAGCAGTTCTTC
TRBV7-9	TRBJ1-4	.	14	.	CASSLSGDNEKLFF	TGTGCCAGCAGCTTAAGTGGGGACAATGAAAAACTGTTTTTT
TRBV28	TRBJ2-7	TRBD2	16	.	CASSLFPSGRGAEQYF	TGTGCCAGCAGTTTATTTCCTAGCGGGAGGGGAGCCGAGCAGTACTTC
TRBV25-1	TRBJ2-7	TRBD1	14	.	CASSDDRGPYEQYF	TGTGCCAGCAGTGATGACAGGGGCCCCTACGAGCAGTACTTC
TRBV6-5	TRBJ1-2	TRBD1	15	.	CASSLTGGPLAGYTF	TGTGCCAGCAGCTTGACAGGGGGACCCTTGGCTGGCTACACCTTC
TRBV5-4	TRBJ1-2	TRBD1	14	.	CASRWTGANYGYTF	TGTGCCAGCAGGTGGACAGGGGCTAACTATGGCTACACCTTC
TRBV18	TRBJ1-6	TRBD1	17	once	CASSPGQGYSYNSPLHF	TGTGCCAGCTCGCCTGGACAGGGCTACTCCTATAATTCACCCCTCCACTTT
TRBV5-4	TRBJ1-1	TRBD1	14	.	CASRPGGRNTEAFF	TGTGCCAGCAGGCCAGGGGGGAGAAACACTGAAGCTTTCTTT
TRBV28	TRBJ2-2	.	13	.	CASRWIRGGELFF	TGTGCCAGCAGGTGGATACGAGGCGGGGAGCTGTTTTTT
TRBV5-1	TRBJ1-2	.	13	.	CASSLGGEGSYTF	TGCGCCAGCAGCTTGGGGGGTGAGGGAAGCTACACCTTC
TRBV15	TRBJ1-3	.	15	once	CATSGGGTMGNTIYF	TGTGCCACCAGCGGAGGGGGGACAATGGGAAACACCATATATTTT
TRBV12-3/TRBV12-4	TRBJ1-2	.	11	.	CAILGFYGYTF	TGTGCCATCCTGGGCTTCTATGGCTACACCTTC
TRBV7-9	TRBJ1-5	.	17	.	CASSLTPADGAGQPQHF	TGTGCCAGCAGCTTAACTCCCGCCGACGGTGCAGGTCAGCCCCAGCATTTT
TRBV3-1/TRBV3-2	TRBJ2-3	TRBD2	17	.	CASRGISGRASTDTQYF	TGTGCCAGCAGGGGCATTAGCGGGAGGGCTAGCACAGATACGCAGTATTTT
TRBV18	TRBJ2-7	.	15	.	CASSPQGGFSYEQYF	TGTGCCAGCTCACCCCAGGGTGGGTTCTCCTACGAGCAGTACTTC
TRBV6-4	TRBJ2-1	.	15	.	CASSDGLAGNNEQFF	TGTGCCAGCAGTGACGGGCTAGCTGGGAACAATGAGCAGTTCTTC
TRBV19	TRBJ2-3	TRBD2	18	.	CASRTLAGGLTSTDTQYF	TGTGCCAGTAGAACTCTAGCGGGAGGGCTAACTAGCACAGATACGCAGTATTTT
TRBV18	TRBJ1-2	.	12	once	CASSAEAYGYTF	TGTGCCAGCTCGGCAGAAGCCTATGGCTACACCTTC
TRBV19	TRBJ1-5	.	13	.	CASSIRRDQPQHF	TGTGCCAGTAGTATACGCAGGGACCAGCCCCAGCATTTT
TRBV2	TRBJ1-6	.	14	.	CASSEQGRNSPLHF	TGTGCCAGCAGTGAACAGGGGAGAAATTCACCCCTCCACTTT
TRBV5-1	TRBJ1-1	.	15	once	CASSSPWGVNTEAFF	TGCGCCAGCAGCTCCCCCTGGGGCGTGAACACTGAAGCTTTCTTT
TRBV3-1/TRBV3-2	TRBJ1-2	.	14	.	CASSQGFSGNGYTF	TGTGCCAGCAGCCAAGGGTTCTCAGGGAACGGCTACACCTTC
TRBV3-1/TRBV3-2	TRBJ2-2	.	14	few	CASSQMLNTGELFF	TGTGCCAGCAGCCAGATGTTGAACACCGGGGAGCTGTTTTTT
TRBV7-2	TRBJ2-7	TRBD1	16	.	CASSLLGTVDSYEQYF	TGTGCCAGCAGCTTACTTGGGACAGTAGATTCATACGAGCAGTACTTC
TRBV20-1	TRBJ2-3	.	10	.	CSAGTDTQYF	TGCAGTGCTGGTACAGATACGCAGTATTTT
TRBV27	TRBJ2-1	.	15	.	CASSRDLSSYNEQFF	TGTGCCAGCAGTCGGGACTTGAGCTCCTACAATGAGCAGTTCTTC
TRBV19	TRBJ1-1	.	14	.	CASSPMSRNTEAFF	TGTGCCAGTAGCCCGATGAGTCGGAACACTGAAGCTTTCTTT
TRBV15	TRBJ2-5	.	13	.	CATSSLGGETQYF	TGTGCCACCAGCAGTCTCGGCGGAGAGACCCAGTACTTC